The rows below give T cell receptor beta chains drawn from one sample of a study of blood T cell repertoires in COVID-19. Only in-frame clones appear in the TCRdb table, and some are missing; sequencing was by immunoSEQ multiplex PCR. Of about 31,000 clones listed, 85% to 90% are singletons. What was sequenced was peripheral blood. Receptors originate from a human donor with active COVID-19. The donor label of this sample is uncertain. CDR3s include the opening cysteine and the closing phenylalanine or tryptophan. A D gene is named only where the DNA matches it firmly. Clone size is given for some rows only: seen once, a few or many times, or a class if the clone is expanded.

J gene	clone size	D gene	V gene	CDR3 protein	CDR3 DNA
TRBJ1-4	few	TRBD1	TRBV30	CAWSGWVGTDLLTNEKLFF	TGTGCCTGGAGTGGGTGGGTCGGGACAGATCTACTTACTAATGAAAAACTGTTTTTT
TRBJ2-7	-	TRBD2	TRBV5-4	CASSFKTSGLGEQYF	TGTGCCAGCAGCTTTAAGACTAGCGGTTTGGGGGAGCAGTACTTC
TRBJ2-7	once	TRBD2	TRBV7-2	CASSPGGYVDYEQYF	TGTGCCAGCAGCCCGGGGGGGTACGTAGACTACGAGCAGTACTTC
TRBJ1-2	-	TRBD1	TRBV6-1	CASSEMVTGDAGYTF	TGTGCCAGCAGTGAGATGGTTACAGGGGACGCTGGCTACACCTTC
TRBJ2-7	once	TRBD2	TRBV12-3/TRBV12-4	CASSLRLAHEQYF	TGTGCCAGCAGTTTGCGACTAGCCCACGAGCAGTACTTC
TRBJ1-5	-	TRBD1	TRBV2	CASGGTGGQPQHF	TGTGCCAGCGGGGGGACAGGAGGTCAGCCCCAGCATTTT
TRBJ2-7	-	-	TRBV7-9	CASSRTPLYEQYF	TGTGCCAGCAGCCGGACACCACTCTACGAGCAGTACTTC
TRBJ1-1	-	TRBD1	TRBV6-1	CASSELEIGQGALTEAFF	TGTGCCAGCAGTGAATTGGAAATCGGACAGGGGGCTCTCACTGAAGCTTTCTTT
TRBJ1-4	once	-	TRBV3-1/TRBV3-2	CASSQNDGTRLFF	TGTGCCAGCAGCCAAAACGACGGTACTAGGCTGTTTTTT
TRBJ2-3	-	-	TRBV3-1/TRBV3-2	CASSQAGDTDTQYF	TGTGCCAGCAGCCAAGCGGGAGACACAGATACGCAGTATTTT
TRBJ2-6	-	-	TRBV10-3	CAISESMLGGSGANVLTF	TGTGCCATCAGTGAGTCGATGCTCGGAGGCTCTGGGGCCAACGTCCTGACTTTC
TRBJ1-2	once	-	TRBV5-1	CASSLEGSGTAGDGYTF	TGCGCCAGCAGCTTGGAGGGCTCGGGAACAGCAGGGGATGGCTACACCTTC
TRBJ2-7	-	TRBD1	TRBV14	CASSQRQGYEQYF	TGTGCCAGCAGCCAAAGACAGGGCTACGAGCAGTACTTC
TRBJ1-6	-	-	TRBV21-1	CASSGGDSPLHF	TGTGCCAGCAGCGGAGGGGATTCACCCCTCCACTTT
TRBJ2-3	-	TRBD1	TRBV7-9	CASSPGRDRVSDTQYF	TGTGCCAGCAGCCCAGGCCGGGACAGGGTCTCAGATACGCAGTATTTT
TRBJ2-1	-	TRBD2	TRBV3-1/TRBV3-2	CASSQYGGGAYNEQFF	TGTGCCAGCAGCCAATATGGCGGGGGGGCGTACAATGAGCAGTTCTTC
TRBJ1-3	-	-	TRBV3-1/TRBV3-2	CASSQLSQGGNTIYF	TGTGCCAGCAGCCAACTCTCTCAGGGTGGAAACACCATATATTTT
TRBJ1-3	-	-	TRBV3-1/TRBV3-2	CASSQSGNTIYF	TGTGCCAGCAGCCAATCGGGTAACACCATATATTTT
TRBJ2-1	-	-	TRBV11-2	CASSLVAYNEQFF	TGTGCCAGCAGCTTAGTTGCCTATAATGAGCAGTTCTTC
TRBJ1-1	-	-	TRBV19	CASSIGGAATEAFF	TGTGCCAGTAGTATAGGGGGAGCGGCGACTGAAGCTTTCTTT